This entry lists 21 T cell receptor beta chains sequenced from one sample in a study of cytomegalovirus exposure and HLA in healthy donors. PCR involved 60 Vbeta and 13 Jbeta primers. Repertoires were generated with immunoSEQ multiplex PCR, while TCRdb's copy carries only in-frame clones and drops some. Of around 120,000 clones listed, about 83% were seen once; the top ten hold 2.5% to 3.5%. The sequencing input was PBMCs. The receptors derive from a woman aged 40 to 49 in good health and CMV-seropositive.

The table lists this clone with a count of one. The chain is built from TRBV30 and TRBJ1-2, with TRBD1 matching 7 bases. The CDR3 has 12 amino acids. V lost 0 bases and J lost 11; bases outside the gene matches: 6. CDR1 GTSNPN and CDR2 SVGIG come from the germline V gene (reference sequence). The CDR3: CAWSVDREVYTF. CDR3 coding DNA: TGTGCCTGGAGTGTAGACAGGGAGGTGTACACCTTC.

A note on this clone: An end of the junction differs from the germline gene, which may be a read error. The chain's CDR3 is CSVERGLIGGGHTF. The CDR3 DNA follows: TGCAGCGTTGAAAGAGGTTTGATAGGGGGTGGCCACACCTTC. The chain recombines TRBV29-1 with TRBJ1-2; D is perhaps TRBD1 (6 bases). This CDR3 is built from 14 residues. Germline V gene lookup returns CDR1 SQVTM and CDR2 ANQGSEA.

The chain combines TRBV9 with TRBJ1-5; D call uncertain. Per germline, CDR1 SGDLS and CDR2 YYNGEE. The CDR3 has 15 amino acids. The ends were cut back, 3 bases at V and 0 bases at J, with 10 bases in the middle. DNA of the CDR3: TGTGCCAGCAGCGCCAGTACTAATAGCAATCAGCCCCAGCATTTT. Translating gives CASSASTNSNQPQHF.

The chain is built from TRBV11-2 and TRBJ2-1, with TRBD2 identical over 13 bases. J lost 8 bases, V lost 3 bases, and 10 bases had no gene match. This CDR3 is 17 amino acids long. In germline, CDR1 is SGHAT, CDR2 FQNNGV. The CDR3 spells CASSLSQTSGGVYEQFF. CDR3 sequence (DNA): TGTGCCAGCAGCTTGTCACAAACTAGCGGGGGGGTCTATGAGCAGTTCTTC.

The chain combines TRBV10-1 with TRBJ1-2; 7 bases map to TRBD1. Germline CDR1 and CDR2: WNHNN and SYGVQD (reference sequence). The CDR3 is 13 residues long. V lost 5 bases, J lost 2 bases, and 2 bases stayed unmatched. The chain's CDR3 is CASSPDRNYGYTF. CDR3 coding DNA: TGCGCCAGCAGTCCGGACAGGAACTATGGCTACACCTTC.

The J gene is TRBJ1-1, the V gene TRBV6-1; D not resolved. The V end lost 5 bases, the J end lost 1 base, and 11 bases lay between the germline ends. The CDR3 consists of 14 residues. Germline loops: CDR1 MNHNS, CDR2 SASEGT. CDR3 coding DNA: TGTGCCAGCAGTCCGGACTTCAGGAACACTGAAGCTTTCTTT. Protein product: CASSPDFRNTEAFF.

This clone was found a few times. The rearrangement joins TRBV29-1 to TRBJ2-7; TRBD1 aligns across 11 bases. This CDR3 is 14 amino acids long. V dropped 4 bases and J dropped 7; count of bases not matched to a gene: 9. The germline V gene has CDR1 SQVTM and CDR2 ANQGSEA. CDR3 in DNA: TGCAGCGTTGGTACCGGGACAGGGGGACGGGAGCAGTACTTC. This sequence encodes CSVGTGTGGREQYF.

In nucleotides, the CDR3 is TGTGCCAGCAGTTACGGACAGGGTGTAGGAGGCTACACCTTC. It is translated as CASSYGQGVGGYTF. This sequence joins TRBV6-5 and TRBJ1-2, with TRBD1 matching over 8 bases. V lost 2 bases to trimming and J lost 8 bases; unmatched junction nucleotides: 7. Germline V CDR1 and CDR2: MNHEY, SVGAGI. This CDR3 is built from 14 residues.

The CDR3 DNA sequence: TGTGCCAGCAGCGCGGGACCAGTCAATGAGCAGTTCTTC. As protein: CASSAGPVNEQFF. This chain joins TRBV7-9 and TRBJ2-1, with a tentative D call TRBD2 (6 bases). Per germline, CDR1 SEHNR and CDR2 FQNEAQ (reference sequence). V was shortened by 5 bases and J by 6 bases, with 11 bases between the two germline ends. This CDR3 has 13 residues.

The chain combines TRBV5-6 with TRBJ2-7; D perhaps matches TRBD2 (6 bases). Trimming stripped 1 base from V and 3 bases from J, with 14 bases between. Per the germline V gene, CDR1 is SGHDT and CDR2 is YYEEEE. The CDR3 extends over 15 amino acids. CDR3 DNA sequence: TGTGCCAGCAGCTTGTCTCGGGAGTACCTCTACGAGCAGTACTTC. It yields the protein CASSLSREYLYEQYF.

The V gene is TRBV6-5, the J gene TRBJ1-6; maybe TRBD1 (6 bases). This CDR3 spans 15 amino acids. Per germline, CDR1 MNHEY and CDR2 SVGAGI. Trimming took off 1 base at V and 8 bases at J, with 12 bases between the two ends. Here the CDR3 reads CASSYWARGDSPLHF. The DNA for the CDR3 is TGTGCCAGCAGTTACTGGGCCAGGGGAGATTCACCCCTCCACTTT.

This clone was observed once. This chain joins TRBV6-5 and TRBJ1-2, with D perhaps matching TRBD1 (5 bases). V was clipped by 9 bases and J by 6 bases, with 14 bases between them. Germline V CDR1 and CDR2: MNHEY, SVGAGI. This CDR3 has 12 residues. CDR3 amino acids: CASSRAGDGYTF. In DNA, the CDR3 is TGTGCCAGTTCCAGGGCTGGGGATGGCTACACCTTC.

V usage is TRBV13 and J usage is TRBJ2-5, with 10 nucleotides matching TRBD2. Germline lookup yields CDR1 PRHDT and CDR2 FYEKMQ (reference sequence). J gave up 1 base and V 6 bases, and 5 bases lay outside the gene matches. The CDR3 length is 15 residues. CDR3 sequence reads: CASSDRTSGQETQYF. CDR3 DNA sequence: TGTGCCAGCAGTGATCGGACTAGCGGCCAAGAGACCCAGTACTTC. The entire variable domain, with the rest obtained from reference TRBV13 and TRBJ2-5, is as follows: AAGVIQSPRHLIKEKRETATLKCYPIPRHDTVYWYQQGPGQDPQFLISFYEKMQSDKGSIPDRFSAQQFSDYHSELNMSSLELGDSALYFCASSDRTSGQETQYFGPGTRLLVL.

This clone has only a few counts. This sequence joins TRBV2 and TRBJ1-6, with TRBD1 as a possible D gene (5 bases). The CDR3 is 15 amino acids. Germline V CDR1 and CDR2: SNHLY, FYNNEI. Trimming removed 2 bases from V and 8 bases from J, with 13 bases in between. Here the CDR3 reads CASSEYWGLDSPLHF. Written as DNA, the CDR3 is TGTGCCAGCAGTGAATACTGGGGCCTTGATTCACCCCTCCACTTT.

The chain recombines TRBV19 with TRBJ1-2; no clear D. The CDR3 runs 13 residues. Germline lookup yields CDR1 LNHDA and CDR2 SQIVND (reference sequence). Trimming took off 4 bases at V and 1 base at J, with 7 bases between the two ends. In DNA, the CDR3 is TGTGCCAGTAGTACAGGAGGTAACTATGGCTACACCTTC. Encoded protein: CASSTGGNYGYTF.

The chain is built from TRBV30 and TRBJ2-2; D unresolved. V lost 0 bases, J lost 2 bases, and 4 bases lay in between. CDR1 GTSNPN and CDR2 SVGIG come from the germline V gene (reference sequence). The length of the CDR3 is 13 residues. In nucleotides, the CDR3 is TGTGCCTGGAGTGTGTCAAACACCGGGGAGCTGTTTTTT. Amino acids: CAWSVSNTGELFF.

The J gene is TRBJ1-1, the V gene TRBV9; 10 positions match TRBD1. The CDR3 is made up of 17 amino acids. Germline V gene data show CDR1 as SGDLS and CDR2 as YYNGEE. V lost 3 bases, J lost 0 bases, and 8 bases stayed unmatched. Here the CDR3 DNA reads TGTGCCAGCAGCGCGACAGGGACAGGGGTGGTGAACACTGAAGCTTTCTTT. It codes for CASSATGTGVVNTEAFF.

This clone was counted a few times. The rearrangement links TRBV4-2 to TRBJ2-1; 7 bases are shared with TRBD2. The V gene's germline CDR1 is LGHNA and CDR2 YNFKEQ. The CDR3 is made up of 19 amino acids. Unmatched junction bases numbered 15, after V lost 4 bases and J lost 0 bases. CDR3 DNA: TGTGCCAGCAGCCCCCGTGGAGCGGGGTTAACTAGCTCCTACAATGAGCAGTTCTTC. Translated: CASSPRGAGLTSSYNEQFF.

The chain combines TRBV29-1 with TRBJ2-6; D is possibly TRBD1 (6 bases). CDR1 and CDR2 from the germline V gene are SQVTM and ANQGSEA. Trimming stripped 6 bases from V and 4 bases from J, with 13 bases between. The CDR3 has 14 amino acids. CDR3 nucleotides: TGCAGCGTAGGAACAGGGTCCGGGGCCAACGTCCTGACTTTC. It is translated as CSVGTGSGANVLTF.

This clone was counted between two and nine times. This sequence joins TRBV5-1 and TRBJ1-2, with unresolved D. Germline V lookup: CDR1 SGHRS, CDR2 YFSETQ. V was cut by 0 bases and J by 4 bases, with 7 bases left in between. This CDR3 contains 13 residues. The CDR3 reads CASSLDKTYGYTF. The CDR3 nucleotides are TGCGCCAGCAGCTTGGACAAAACCTATGGCTACACCTTC.

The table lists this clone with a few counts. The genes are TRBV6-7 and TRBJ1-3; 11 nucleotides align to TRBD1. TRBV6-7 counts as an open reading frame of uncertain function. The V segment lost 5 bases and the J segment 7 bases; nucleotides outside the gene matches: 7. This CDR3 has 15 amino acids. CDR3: CASSTGQGVCNTIYF. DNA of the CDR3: TGTGCCAGCAGTACGGGACAGGGGGTTTGTAACACCATATATTTT.